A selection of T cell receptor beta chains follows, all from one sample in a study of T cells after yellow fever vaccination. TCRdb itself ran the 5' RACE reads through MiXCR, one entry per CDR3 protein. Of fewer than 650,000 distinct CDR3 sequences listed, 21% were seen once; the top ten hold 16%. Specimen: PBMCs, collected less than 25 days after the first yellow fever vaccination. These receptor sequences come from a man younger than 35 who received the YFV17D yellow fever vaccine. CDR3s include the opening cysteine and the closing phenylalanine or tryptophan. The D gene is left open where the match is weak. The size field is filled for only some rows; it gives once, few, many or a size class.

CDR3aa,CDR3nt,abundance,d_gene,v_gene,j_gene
CASRPDYTEAFF,TGTGCCAGCAGGCCAGATTACACTGAAGCTTTCTTT,NA,NA,TRBV6-2/TRBV6-3,TRBJ1-1
CASSSGNRDMNTEAFF,TGTGCCAGCAGTTCAGGGAACAGGGACATGAACACTGAAGCTTTCTTT,many,NA,TRBV11-1,TRBJ1-1
CASSPRRARAVEKLFF,TGTGCCAGCAGTCCTAGGCGGGCGCGCGCGGTTGAAAAACTGTTTTTT,few,NA,TRBV12-3/TRBV12-4,TRBJ1-4
CASSQVEGNEQFF,TGTGCCAGCAGCCAAGTTGAGGGGAATGAGCAGTTCTTC,few,NA,TRBV3-1,TRBJ2-1
CSSYTLVGQVYNEQFF,TGCAGTTCATACACATTGGTGGGACAGGTATACAATGAGCAGTTCTTC,NA,TRBD1,TRBV20-1,TRBJ2-1
CASSRLGAADTQYF,TGTGCCAGCAGCCGCCTAGGGGCGGCAGATACGCAGTATTTT,NA,NA,TRBV6-2/TRBV6-3,TRBJ2-3
CASSQSGAGNTIYF,TGTGCCAGCAGCCAGAGTGGAGCTGGAAACACCATATATTTT,NA,NA,TRBV3-1,TRBJ1-3
CASSYRDRSTDTQYF,TGTGCCAGCAGCTACCGGGACCGAAGCACAGATACGCAGTATTTT,few,NA,TRBV7-3,TRBJ2-3
CASNLGRGGAGTEAFF,TGTGCCAGCAACCTGGGGAGAGGGGGCGCGGGTACTGAAGCTTTCTTT,NA,TRBD1,TRBV5-4,TRBJ1-1
CASSLARVTDTQYF,TGTGCCAGCAGCTTAGCCAGGGTGACAGATACGCAGTATTTT,NA,NA,TRBV7-2,TRBJ2-3
CASSHPGQGAYEQYF,TGTGCCAGCAGCCATCCGGGACAGGGGGCTTACGAGCAGTACTTC,NA,TRBD1,TRBV3-1,TRBJ2-7
CASSSHRDRADTDTQYF,TGTGCCAGCAGTTCCCACCGGGACAGGGCGGACACAGATACGCAGTATTTT,few,TRBD1,TRBV7-2,TRBJ2-3
CASGLTGDYEQYF,TGTGCCAGCGGACTGACAGGGGACTACGAGCAGTACTTC,NA,TRBD1,TRBV12-3/TRBV12-4,TRBJ2-7
CASSYSGTGVDTQYF,TGTGCCAGCAGTTACTCGGGGACAGGGGTGGATACGCAGTATTTT,few,TRBD1,TRBV6-5,TRBJ2-3
CASSNQGNTEAFF,TGTGCCAGCAGCAACCAGGGGAACACTGAAGCTTTCTTT,many,NA,TRBV11-2,TRBJ1-1
CASSPRTSGNTDTQYF,TGTGCCAGCAGCCCGAGGACTAGCGGGAACACAGATACGCAGTATTTT,NA,TRBD2,TRBV14,TRBJ2-3
CASSGDSSLYGYTF,TGTGCCAGCAGTGGGGACAGTTCTCTATATGGCTACACCTTC,few,TRBD1,TRBV6-1,TRBJ1-2
CASSYRGGASPLHF,TGTGCCAGCAGTTACAGAGGGGGCGCCTCACCCCTCCACTTT,NA,TRBD1,TRBV6-5,TRBJ1-6
CASSFRGGGNQPQHF,TGTGCCAGCAGTTTTAGGGGTGGCGGCAATCAGCCCCAGCATTTT,many,NA,TRBV12-3/TRBV12-4,TRBJ1-5
CASSFSREQGQFGETQYF,TGCGCCAGCAGCTTTTCCAGGGAACAGGGGCAATTCGGGGAGACCCAGTACTTC,NA,TRBD1,TRBV5-1,TRBJ2-5
CASSWSDWQMNTEAFF,TGTGCCAGCAGTTGGAGCGACTGGCAGATGAACACTGAAGCTTTCTTT,NA,NA,TRBV6-5,TRBJ1-1
CASSGSAGFGYGYTF,TGCGCCAGCAGCGGTAGCGCGGGTTTCGGGTATGGCTACACCTTC,NA,NA,TRBV4-3,TRBJ1-2
CSVEARTAGETQYF,TGCAGCGTTGAAGCCCGGACGGCGGGGGAGACCCAGTACTTC,NA,NA,TRBV29-1,TRBJ2-5
CAWSVSGGFGYTF,TGTGCCTGGAGTGTATCAGGGGGGTTTGGCTACACCTTC,few,TRBD1,TRBV30,TRBJ1-2
CASTSTGEAYEQYF,TGCGCCAGCACTAGTACCGGGGAGGCCTACGAGCAGTACTTC,few,NA,TRBV23-1,TRBJ2-7
CSVDRGGFYGYTF,TGCAGCGTGGACAGGGGAGGATTCTATGGCTACACCTTC,NA,TRBD1,TRBV29-1,TRBJ1-2
CSGLQGEGGYTF,TGCAGCGGATTACAGGGGGAAGGTGGCTACACCTTC,few,TRBD1,TRBV29-1,TRBJ1-2
CASSATGLPLHF,TGCGCCAGCAGCGCCACAGGGTTACCCCTCCACTTT,NA,NA,TRBV5-1,TRBJ1-6
CASSELSGGNYNEQFF,TGTGCCAGCAGTGAATTAAGCGGGGGGAACTACAATGAGCAGTTCTTC,few,TRBD2,TRBV25-1,TRBJ2-1
CASSRVYTEAFF,TGTGCCAGCAGCAGGGTGTACACTGAAGCTTTCTTT,NA,NA,TRBV7-2,TRBJ1-1
CASSQDRGGYGYTF,TGTGCCAGCAGCCAAGATCGCGGGGGCTATGGCTACACCTTC,NA,NA,TRBV3-1,TRBJ1-2
CASSPRPQTEAFF,TGTGCCAGCAGCCCGAGACCTCAAACTGAAGCTTTCTTT,few,NA,TRBV9,TRBJ1-1
CASSPPGLPLNEQFF,TGTGCCAGCAGTCCACCGGGACTTCCTTTAAATGAGCAGTTCTTC,few,NA,TRBV7-9,TRBJ2-1
CASYKGAGNTEAFF,TGTGCCAGCTATAAGGGGGCAGGGAACACTGAAGCTTTCTTT,few,TRBD1,TRBV6-1,TRBJ1-1
CASRFVGGQAYEQYF,TGCGCCAGCAGATTTGTAGGGGGACAAGCCTACGAGCAGTACTTC,NA,NA,TRBV5-1,TRBJ2-7
CASREQLGTVHGYTF,TGTGCCAGCAGGGAACAACTCGGGACAGTCCATGGCTACACCTTC,few,TRBD1,TRBV6-2/TRBV6-3,TRBJ1-2
CASRLGLFDRGWDGYTF,TGCGCCAGCAGATTGGGCCTCTTCGACAGGGGCTGGGATGGCTACACCTTC,few,TRBD1,TRBV5-1,TRBJ1-2
CASRETTGLQETQYF,TGCGCCAGCAGGGAAACGACTGGCCTCCAAGAGACCCAGTACTTC,NA,NA,TRBV5-1,TRBJ2-5
CASSEALLQGGGNTEAFF,TGTGCCAGCAGTGAAGCGCTTTTACAGGGAGGGGGAAACACTGAAGCTTTCTTT,NA,NA,TRBV2,TRBJ1-1
CATGTELHTKQYF,TGTGCCACCGGGACAGAGCTACATACGAAGCAGTATTTT,NA,TRBD1,TRBV24-1,TRBJ2-3
CATSDLERLRPPTDTQYF,TGTGCCACCAGTGACCTTGAAAGATTACGACCCCCAACAGATACGCAGTATTTT,NA,NA,TRBV24-1,TRBJ2-3
CASNPEAGVNTGELFF,TGTGCCAGCAATCCCGAGGCAGGGGTCAACACCGGGGAGCTGTTTTTT,few,NA,TRBV12-3/TRBV12-4,TRBJ2-2
CASSLGGRYNEQFF,TGTGCCAGTAGTCTGGGAGGGAGATACAATGAGCAGTTCTTC,NA,TRBD2,TRBV19,TRBJ2-1
CASSGDGGFSGGYTDTQYF,TGTGCCAGCAGTGGAGATGGGGGCTTCTCGGGGGGCTACACAGATACGCAGTATTTT,NA,NA,TRBV6-1,TRBJ2-3
CASSPTTDLSYGYTF,TGTGCCAGCAGTCCCACGACTGACCTCTCCTATGGCTACACCTTC,few,NA,TRBV12-3/TRBV12-4,TRBJ1-2
CASSLIAGPGNTIYF,TGTGCCAGCAGCTTAATAGCAGGGCCTGGAAACACCATATATTTT,NA,NA,TRBV7-6,TRBJ1-3
CASRPGLNYGYTF,TGTGCCAGCAGACCGGGACTTAACTATGGCTACACCTTC,few,NA,TRBV6-5,TRBJ1-2
CASSLVLGGGRGEAFF,TGTGCCAGCAGCTTAGTGCTGGGGGGGGGGCGCGGTGAAGCTTTCTTT,few,NA,TRBV7-2,TRBJ1-1